This TCR beta chain was obtained from a study of T cell responses to AZD1222 COVID-19 vaccine. Clones were read by immunoSEQ multiplex PCR, and TCRdb kept only the in-frame ones, dropping some. The table includes around 120,000 clones, 70% to 90% detected once. Germline assignment: CDR1 MNHEY and CDR2 SVGAGI. The CDR3 contains 13 residues. Trimming removed 2 bases from V and 2 bases from J, with 6 bases in between. The rearrangement uses TRBV6-5 and TRBJ1-2; no clear D. This TCR came from an adult in good health. Specimen: peripheral blood, collected on day 0 of MenACWY control vaccination. This CDR3 is CASSYDRNYGYTF. The CDR3 bases are TGTGCCAGCAGTTACGACCGGAACTATGGCTACACCTTC.